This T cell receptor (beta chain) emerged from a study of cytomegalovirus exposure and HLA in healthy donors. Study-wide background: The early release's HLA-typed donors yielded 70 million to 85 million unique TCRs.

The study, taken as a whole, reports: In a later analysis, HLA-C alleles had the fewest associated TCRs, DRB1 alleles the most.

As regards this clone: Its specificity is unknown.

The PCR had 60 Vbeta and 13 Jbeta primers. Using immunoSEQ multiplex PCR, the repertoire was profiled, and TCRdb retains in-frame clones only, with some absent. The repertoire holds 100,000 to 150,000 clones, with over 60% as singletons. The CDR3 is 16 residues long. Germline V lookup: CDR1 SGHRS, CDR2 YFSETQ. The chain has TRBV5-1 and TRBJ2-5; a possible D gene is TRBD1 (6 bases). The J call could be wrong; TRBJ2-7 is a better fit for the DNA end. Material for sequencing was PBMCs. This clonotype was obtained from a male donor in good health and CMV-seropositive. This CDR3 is CASSLHGTRSSYEQYF. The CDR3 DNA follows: TGCGCCAGCAGCTTGCACGGGACACGGAGCTCCTACGAGCAGTACTTC.